What follows is one T cell receptor beta chain and its context. Random hexamers were used to reverse transcribe an amount of roughly 0.5 to 1 ug RNA. Amplification of TCR beta CDR3 across 54 Vbeta and 13 Jbeta was performed with immunoSEQ multiplex PCR. TCRdb passed the immunoSEQ multiplex PCR reads through MiXCR, listing each CDR3 protein once. The table includes approximately 110,000 distinct CDR3 sequences, about 93% detected once. This sample is part of a study of CD8 T cells in Susac syndrome. V was shortened by 7 bases and J by 8 bases, with 20 bases between the two germline ends. This CDR3 spans 14 amino acids. Germline V gene sequence: CDR1 SNHLY, CDR2 FYNNEI. Sequencing targeted TCR beta in blood CD8+ and CD4+ T cells. Isolation of CD8+ and CD4+ T cells was performed negatively, whereas enrichment of TEMRA cells was done by FACS.

The sequence was collected from a human donor in good health. The chain is built from TRBV2 and TRBJ1-2; TRBD1 is a possible D gene (6 bases). The sequenced sample consisted of CD4+ T cells from PBMCs. CDR3 sequence reads: CASIRRGRGDGYTF. The CDR3 DNA reads as TGTGCCAGCATCAGAAGGGGCAGGGGAGACGGCTACACCTTC.